Shown below are 6 T cell receptor beta chains from a single sample sequenced in a study of blood T cell repertoires in COVID-19. Measured with immunoSEQ multiplex PCR; TCRdb has only the in-frame clones, and not every one. The sample shows about 300,000 clones, 86% of them seen only once. The sequencing sample was made of PBMCs or T cells enriched from blood (not recorded which). These receptors came from a man aged 30-40 years who had recovered from COVID-19.

This clone was observed a single time. The rearrangement links TRBV5-5 to TRBJ1-3, with 10 nucleotides matching TRBD1. This CDR3 has 17 amino acids. V lost 1 base to trimming and J lost 4 bases; unmatched junction nucleotides: 8. Germline V lookup: CDR1 SGHKS, CDR2 YYEKEE (reference sequence). CDR3 DNA: TGTGCCAGCAGCTTGTTGGGACAGGGGACGCGCGGAAACACCATATATTTT. This gives the protein CASSLLGQGTRGNTIYF.

This sequence joins TRBV28 and TRBJ1-2; D ambiguous. With 5 bases removed from V and 8 bases from J, the gap between germline ends came to 15 bases. The CDR3 is 13 residues long. Germline CDR1 is MDHEN and CDR2 is SYDVKM. The CDR3 loop is CASSPTGAKGYTF. The CDR3 coding sequence is TGTGCCAGCAGTCCAACCGGTGCCAAGGGCTACACCTTC.

V usage is TRBV5-1 and J usage is TRBJ1-3, with D tentatively TRBD1 (6 bases). V was shortened by 4 bases and J by 8 bases, with 16 bases between the two germline ends. The CDR3 has 14 amino acids. CDR1 and CDR2 from the germline V gene are SGHRS and YFSETQ. The CDR3 region has the DNA TGCGCCAGCAGCCCTGGGAAGGGGGGGCACACCATATATTTT. Encoded protein: CASSPGKGGHTIYF.

The rearrangement uses TRBV2 and TRBJ2-5, with TRBD1 matching over 10 bases. The ends lost 7 bases at V and 1 base at J; junction bases unmatched: 3. CDR1 is SNHLY, CDR2 FYNNEI, per germline. This CDR3 has 14 residues. CDR3 in DNA: TGTGCCAGCACGACAGGGGGCATCCAAGAGACCCAGTACTTC. It yields the protein CASTTGGIQETQYF.

The chain carries TRBV5-1 and TRBJ1-2; D is perhaps TRBD1 (6 bases). Germline V lookup: CDR1 SGHRS, CDR2 YFSETQ. V was trimmed by 3 bases and J by 4 bases, leaving 10 bases between them. There are 13 residues in the CDR3. CDR3 sequence: CASSSGQPYGYTF. CDR3 DNA sequence: TGCGCCAGCAGCTCCGGACAGCCCTATGGCTACACCTTC.

This clone has a single count. Written as DNA, the CDR3 is TGTGCCAGCAGTGCTACCGAGAGCTCCTACGAGCAGTACTTC. It specifies CASSATESSYEQYF. The chain carries TRBV6-4 and TRBJ2-7; D unresolved. Trimming took 4 bases from V and 0 from J, leaving 10 bases between them. The CDR3 extends over 14 amino acids. Germline loops: CDR1 MRHNA, CDR2 SNTAGT.